This passage covers 27 T cell receptor beta chains from one sample sequenced in a study of shared clonotypes between healthy human individuals. The data were produced by immunoSEQ multiplex PCR, yet TCRdb's version contains in-frame clones alone and is incomplete. The repertoire holds about 2.2 million clones, with roughly 93% as singletons. Selected positively for CCR7 and CD45RO-negative, naive CD8 cells excluded terminally differentiated effector memory CD45RA+ cells. Sequenced input: naive CD8+ T cells from PBMCs. The receptor source for this set is a man aged 18 to 30 in good health. Some clones in this sample may be carry-over from other donors' samples.

The chain combines TRBV19 with TRBJ2-7; TRBD1 aligns across 8 bases. The CDR3 sequence is 13 residues long. CDR1 is LNHDA, CDR2 SQIVND, per germline (reference sequence). The trim removed 10 bases at V and 6 bases at J, leaving 11 bases unmatched. DNA of the CDR3: TGTGCCACCAGGGACAGGAGTTTGGTCGAGCAGTACTTC. This encodes CATRDRSLVEQYF.

V is TRBV28 and J is TRBJ2-7; TRBD1 aligns across 7 bases. CDR1 and CDR2 from the germline V gene are MDHEN and SYDVKM. The CDR3 runs 14 residues. The J segment lost 5 bases and the V segment lost 8 bases, leaving 12 bases of the junction unmatched. This CDR3 reads CASHRTGTVDEQYF. The CDR3 DNA sequence: TGTGCCAGCCACAGGACCGGGACAGTTGACGAGCAGTACTTC.

This chain uses TRBV27 with TRBJ1-1, with D possibly being TRBD1 (5 bases). CDR1 and CDR2 (germline): MNHEY, SMNVEV (reference sequence). V dropped 4 bases and J dropped 0 bases, with 18 bases sitting between them. The CDR3 is 17 amino acids. The CDR3 loop is CASSSPSDINLNTEAFF. CDR3 DNA: TGTGCCAGCAGTTCGCCCTCGGACATCAATCTGAACACTGAAGCTTTCTTT.

This clone has a single count. V usage is TRBV6-6 and J usage is TRBJ2-1; 10 bases agree with TRBD2. CDR3 length: 16 residues. J was trimmed by 5 bases and V by 2 bases; bases with no gene match: 6. The germline V gene has CDR1 MNHNY and CDR2 SVGAGI (reference sequence). The CDR3 region has the DNA TGTGCCAGCAGTTACGCGACTAGCGGGCCCCACAATGAGCAGTTCTTC. Translating gives CASSYATSGPHNEQFF.

This chain's CDR3 is CASTPGRGGNQPQHF. The CDR3 bases are TGTGCCAGCACGCCGGGGCGCGGGGGCAATCAGCCCCAGCATTTT. This chain joins TRBV28 and TRBJ1-5; tentatively, D is TRBD1 (5 bases). CDR1 is MDHEN and CDR2 is SYDVKM in the germline V gene. The CDR3 runs 15 residues. The V gene lost 7 bases and the J gene lost 2 bases, with 15 bases spanning the gap.

The CDR3, as DNA: TGTGCCAGCAGCCAAGATCTACAGGTCTATGGCTACACCTTC. Its protein is CASSQDLQVYGYTF. The chain carries TRBV4-2 and TRBJ1-2, with D possibly TRBD1 on 5 matching bases. CDR3 length equals 14 residues. Germline V CDR1 and CDR2: LGHNA, YNFKEQ. With 0 bases removed from V and 4 bases from J, the gap between germline ends came to 9 bases.

The chain uses TRBV12-5 and TRBJ2-1; TRBD2 matches at 10 bases. The CDR3 loop spans 17 amino acids. Trimming took 1 base from V and 6 from J; bases not matched to a gene: 9. Germline V lookup: CDR1 LGHNT, CDR2 FRNRAP. The CDR3 loop is CASGLEILAGGRNEQFF. The CDR3 nucleotides read TGTGCTAGTGGTTTGGAGATCTTAGCGGGAGGCCGCAATGAGCAGTTCTTC.

This sequence joins TRBV27 and TRBJ2-1; D is ambiguous. The CDR3 loop spans 16 amino acids. V lost 7 bases and J lost 0, with 16 bases in between. Per the germline V gene, CDR1 is MNHEY and CDR2 is SMNVEV (reference sequence). The CDR3 sequence is CASTPGPGLSYNEQFF. In DNA form, the CDR3 reads TGTGCCAGCACCCCTGGGCCGGGCCTCTCCTACAATGAGCAGTTCTTC.

The gene calls are TRBV4-1 and TRBJ2-2; TRBD1 might be the D (6 bases). V was shortened by 4 bases and J by 7 bases, with 16 bases between the two germline ends. Looked up from germline, CDR1 is MGHRA and CDR2 is YSYEKL. This CDR3 region has 15 residues. The CDR3 reads CASSLSEGVIGELFF. CDR3 bases: TGCGCCAGCAGCCTGAGTGAGGGGGTTATCGGGGAGCTGTTTTTT.

This chain joins TRBV7-8 and TRBJ2-2; no reliable D call. Germline V gives CDR1 SGHVS, CDR2 FQNEAQ. The CDR3 extends over 17 amino acids. Trimming took off 2 bases at V and 6 bases at J, with 19 bases between the two ends. The CDR3 bases are TGTGCCAGCAGCTTAAATCCTATCCTAGGGTCCCCCGGGGAGCTGTTTTTT. This gives the protein CASSLNPILGSPGELFF.

The chain carries TRBV4-3 and TRBJ1-5, with a weak D call TRBD1 (6 bases). The CDR3 spans 20 residues. The germline gives CDR1 LGHNA, CDR2 YSLEER. V was clipped by 0 bases and J by 0 bases, with 21 bases between them. CDR3 nucleotide sequence: TGCGCCAGCAGCCAAGATCAATGCGGAAAAGGGACACATAGCAATCAGCCCCAGCATTTT. It yields the protein CASSQDQCGKGTHSNQPQHF.

The chain links TRBV27 to TRBJ2-1, with 7 bases fitting TRBD2. The V segment lost 4 bases and the J segment 6 bases; nucleotides outside the gene matches: 6. The CDR3 extends over 14 amino acids. Looked up from germline, CDR1 is MNHEY and CDR2 is SMNVEV (reference sequence). CDR3: CASSYWGRGNEQFF. CDR3 sequence (DNA): TGTGCCAGCAGTTATTGGGGGAGGGGCAATGAGCAGTTCTTC.

The rearrangement links TRBV6-1 to TRBJ2-7, with 11 bases fitting TRBD2. Germline V lookup: CDR1 MNHNS, CDR2 SASEGT. The CDR3 consists of 17 residues. V shed 1 base, J shed 1 base, and the junction held 6 bases outside the gene matches. The CDR3 loop is CASSEGQVAGGSYEQYF. DNA of the CDR3: TGTGCCAGCAGTGAAGGACAGGTAGCGGGAGGGTCCTACGAGCAGTACTTC.

The V gene is TRBV4-1, the J gene TRBJ2-7; D is ambiguous. The germline V gene has CDR1 MGHRA and CDR2 YSYEKL. V gave up 0 bases and J gave up 5 bases, with 17 bases separating them. This CDR3 spans 16 amino acids. The CDR3 coding sequence is TGCGCCAGCAGCCAAGACCCATACGGGCGGATGGACGAGCAGTACTTC. This gives the protein CASSQDPYGRMDEQYF.

This clone was found once. The chain employs TRBV7-9 and TRBJ2-3; D might be TRBD2 (5 bases). In germline, CDR1 is SEHNR, CDR2 FQNEAQ (reference sequence). The V end lost 1 base, the J end lost 7 bases, and 12 bases lay between the germline ends. The CDR3 loop spans 14 amino acids. The CDR3 here is CASSLVSERNTQYF. In nucleotides, the CDR3 is TGTGCCAGCAGCTTAGTATCCGAGCGGAATACGCAGTATTTT.

The chain combines TRBV7-2 with TRBJ1-3, with D unclear. V shed 5 bases and J shed 2 bases, with 19 bases lying between them. There are 17 residues in the CDR3. The germline CDR1 and CDR2 sequences are SGHTA and FQGNSA. The CDR3, as DNA: TGTGCCAGCAGCCTCCGGGGTTCGGCGAGACCTGGAAACACCATATATTTT. Translated, it gives CASSLRGSARPGNTIYF.

The chain carries TRBV19 and TRBJ1-1; D call uncertain. The ends were cut back, 7 bases at V and 1 base at J, with 10 bases in the middle. This CDR3 is built from 13 residues. Germline V gives CDR1 LNHDA, CDR2 SQIVND (reference sequence). DNA of the CDR3: TGTGCCAGTACCCTCGGACGGAACACTGAAGCTTTCTTT. Translation gives CASTLGRNTEAFF.

This sequence joins TRBV9 and TRBJ2-3; 9 nucleotides align to TRBD1. This CDR3 is built from 15 residues. Germline CDR1 and CDR2: SGDLS and YYNGEE. J gave up 3 bases and V 3 bases, and 5 bases lay outside the gene matches. Here the CDR3 reads CASSDGQGFTDTQYF. The DNA of the CDR3 is TGTGCCAGCAGCGACGGACAGGGGTTTACAGATACGCAGTATTTT.

This clone was seen just once. The chain couples TRBV18 to TRBJ1-2; TRBD1 agrees at 9 bases. The germline V gene encodes CDR1 KGHSH and CDR2 LQKENI. V dropped 3 bases and J dropped 8; count of bases not matched to a gene: 13. CDR3 length equals 16 residues. The CDR3 loop reads CASSPPFGQGIRGYTF. CDR3 nucleotides: TGTGCCAGCTCACCGCCTTTCGGACAGGGGATCCGAGGCTACACCTTC.

CDR3 in amino acids: CASSGWGVTYEQYF. CDR3 nucleotide sequence: TGTGCCAGCAGTGGGTGGGGGGTAACCTACGAGCAGTACTTC. This chain links TRBV6-1 with TRBJ2-7, with D tentatively TRBD2 (6 bases). Looked up from germline, CDR1 is MNHNS and CDR2 is SASEGT. CDR3 length: 14 residues. V was pared by 4 bases and J by 2 bases, with 12 bases between.

The rearrangement uses TRBV7-2 and TRBJ2-7; 10 nucleotides match TRBD2. Germline lookup yields CDR1 SGHTA and CDR2 FQGNSA. After removal of 2 bases from V and 5 bases from J, the junction contained 3 bases not matched to a gene. The CDR3 has 14 residues. CDR3 bases: TGTGCCAGCAGCTTACTAGCGGGAGTTAACGAGCAGTACTTC. Amino acids: CASSLLAGVNEQYF.

About this clone: Other DNA sequences in the sample encode the same CDR3. The chain uses TRBV4-3 and TRBJ1-5; D remains ambiguous. This CDR3 contains 13 residues. Per the germline V gene, CDR1 is LGHNA and CDR2 is YSLEER. Trimming stripped 0 bases from V and 6 bases from J, with 6 bases between. The CDR3 DNA follows: TGCGCCAGCAGCCAAGATAGCCGTCAGCCCCAGCATTTT. It is translated as CASSQDSRQPQHF.

The chain is built from TRBV19 and TRBJ2-2, with no clear D. This CDR3 is built from 14 residues. Trimming shortened V by 5 bases and J by 5 bases, and 12 bases separated the two germline ends. CDR1 and CDR2 (germline): LNHDA, SQIVND (reference sequence). CDR3 sequence (DNA): TGTGCCAGTAGTTTGCGGTATGGGACCGGGGAGCTGTTTTTT. It specifies CASSLRYGTGELFF.

The chain joins TRBV4-3 to TRBJ2-7; TRBD2 aligns across 7 bases. Germline CDR1 is LGHNA and CDR2 is YSLEER. The CDR3 extends over 16 amino acids. V trimming: 2 bases; J trimming: 4 bases; junction bases outside the gene matches: 11. The CDR3 region has the DNA TGCGCCAGCAGCCAACGGTGGCCGGCGGGAGCGTACGAGCAGTACTTC. It translates to CASSQRWPAGAYEQYF.

The rearrangement joins TRBV2 to TRBJ2-3; no clear D. The CDR3 is 14 residues long. CDR1 and CDR2 (germline): SNHLY, FYNNEI. With 3 bases removed from V and 0 bases from J, the gap between germline ends came to 7 bases. The DNA for the CDR3 is TGTGCCAGCAGTGATGGACCAAGCACAGATACGCAGTATTTT. It translates to CASSDGPSTDTQYF.

J is TRBJ2-2 and V is TRBV9; TRBD2 matches 8 bases. The CDR3 extends over 17 amino acids. V trimming: 3 bases; J trimming: 6 bases; junction bases outside the gene matches: 13. The V gene's germline CDR1 is SGDLS and CDR2 YYNGEE. DNA of the CDR3: TGTGCCAGCAGCGGGCTAAGCCCGCCGGGAGGGGCCGGGGAGCTGTTTTTT. Protein product: CASSGLSPPGGAGELFF.

The chain is built from TRBV5-1 and TRBJ2-7, with D maybe TRBD1 (6 bases). Germline V gene lookup returns CDR1 SGHRS and CDR2 YFSETQ. V lost 4 bases and J 3 bases, leaving 11 bases between the germline ends. This CDR3 is 13 amino acids long. As DNA, the CDR3 is TGCGCCAGCAGCGCAGGGGACAACTACGAGCAGTACTTC. As protein: CASSAGDNYEQYF.